These T cell receptor beta chains were read from a single sample in a study of patients and donors after allogeneic stem cell transplantation. Each CDR3 protein is one row after TCRdb ran MiXCR on the RT-PCR reads. Of about 410,000 distinct CDR3 sequences in the sample, 16% are singletons; the top ten hold about 7%. Sequenced input: blood, either unsorted or a sorted T cell fraction (not recorded which). These receptors all stem from a human donor who was either an allogeneic HSCT recipient or a stem cell or donor lymphocyte infusion donor (not recorded which). It is not recorded whose cells these are; they may come from a transplant donor. The CDR3 runs from the conserved cysteine through the conserved F or W. A D gene is named only where the DNA matches it firmly. A clone size is listed for some rows: how often the clone was seen (once, few, many), or a class if it is expanded.

J: TRBJ1-5; D: .; size: .; V: TRBV12-3/TRBV12-4; DNA: TGTGCCAGCAGCATACGGGGGAGCAATCAGCCCCAGCATTTT; CDR3: CASSIRGSNQPQHF
J: TRBJ2-7; D: .; size: .; V: TRBV20-1; DNA: TGCAGTGCTAGAGAACGGGGCCTGGGGGCCAAGCGTTTGGTTGAGCAGTACTTC; CDR3: CSARERGLGAKRLVEQYF
J: TRBJ2-1; D: .; size: many; V: TRBV12-3/TRBV12-4; DNA: TGTGCCAGCAGTGCCGAGGGGAGGAGTTACAATGAGCAGTTCTTC; CDR3: CASSAEGRSYNEQFF
J: TRBJ1-6; D: .; size: .; V: TRBV9; DNA: TGTGCCAGCAGCGTCGGACGCTCCTATAATTCACCCCTCCACTTT; CDR3: CASSVGRSYNSPLHF
J: TRBJ2-5; D: TRBD2; size: many; V: TRBV12-3/TRBV12-4; DNA: TGTGCCAGCAGTCATATAGCGGGAGAGACCCAGTACTTC; CDR3: CASSHIAGETQYF
J: TRBJ2-3; D: TRBD2; size: .; V: TRBV5-1; DNA: TGCGCCAGCAGCCCCGGACTAGCGGGAGGCACACGCACAGATACGCAGTATTTT; CDR3: CASSPGLAGGTRTDTQYF
J: TRBJ2-1; D: .; size: few; V: TRBV5-1; DNA: TGCGCCAGCAGCCCTTACGGTGGGAGCTCCTACAATGAGCAGTTCTTC; CDR3: CASSPYGGSSYNEQFF
J: TRBJ2-2; D: .; size: few; V: TRBV2; DNA: TGTGCCAGCAGGGGGACCAGCAACACCGGGGAGCTGTTTTTT; CDR3: CASRGTSNTGELFF
J: TRBJ1-3; D: TRBD1; size: few; V: TRBV2; DNA: TGTGCCAGCAGTGAACTCCTATTAACAGGGGGCTCTGGAAACACCATATATTTT; CDR3: CASSELLLTGGSGNTIYF
J: TRBJ2-1; D: TRBD2; size: few; V: TRBV20-1; DNA: TGCAGTGCTCCGCGGGGGGGCGTGGGCAATGAGCAGTTCTTC; CDR3: CSAPRGGVGNEQFF
J: TRBJ2-1; D: .; size: few; V: TRBV19; DNA: TGTGCCAGTAGTATCGGCCAGGTTAATGAGCAGTTCTTC; CDR3: CASSIGQVNEQFF
J: TRBJ2-2; D: TRBD2; size: few; V: TRBV5-1; DNA: TGCGCCAGCAGCTTGGTTTGGGCGGGAGATCTCACCGGGGAGCTGTTTTTT; CDR3: CASSLVWAGDLTGELFF
J: TRBJ2-7; D: .; size: few; V: TRBV5-1; DNA: TGCGCCAGCAGCTTGGTGGAGGTCTCCTACGAGCAGTACTTC; CDR3: CASSLVEVSYEQYF
J: TRBJ2-1; D: .; size: .; V: TRBV29-1; DNA: TGCAGCGTTGTGCTCCCTGGTAGGAAGAGGAATGAGCAGTTCTTC; CDR3: CSVVLPGRKRNEQFF
J: TRBJ2-7; D: .; size: .; V: TRBV25-1; DNA: TGTGCCAGCAAGGCTGATCTAGAGCAGTACTTC; CDR3: CASKADLEQYF
J: TRBJ2-7; D: TRBD2; size: few; V: TRBV4-1; DNA: TGCGCCAGCAGCCAAGATCCCCCTAGCGGGAGGGCCAAAGGGTACGAGCAGTACTTC; CDR3: CASSQDPPSGRAKGYEQYF
J: TRBJ2-3; D: TRBD2; size: .; V: TRBV6-1; DNA: TGTGCCAGCAGCCACCGGACGGGAGGTGGCACAGATACGCAGTATTTT; CDR3: CASSHRTGGGTDTQYF
J: TRBJ1-1; D: .; size: few; V: TRBV7-8; DNA: TGTGCCAGCAGCGAGGGGGAGTTCCTAAACACTGAAGCTTTCTTT; CDR3: CASSEGEFLNTEAFF
J: TRBJ2-5; D: .; size: many; V: TRBV4-1; DNA: TGCGCCAGCGCCGGGGAAGCGCGGGAGACCCAGTACTTC; CDR3: CASAGEARETQYF
J: TRBJ2-1; D: .; size: .; V: TRBV9; DNA: TGTGCCAGCAGCGAAACGGACCTAGGCTACAATGAGCAGTTCTTC; CDR3: CASSETDLGYNEQFF
J: TRBJ1-6; D: .; size: .; V: TRBV10-3; DNA: TGTGCCCCCAAAGCGGTTATAGGGGATAATTCACCCCTCCACTTT; CDR3: CAPKAVIGDNSPLHF
J: TRBJ2-7; D: .; size: few; V: TRBV29-1; DNA: TGCAGCGTTGAAGACCCTTATGCGGCTTACGAGCAGTACTTC; CDR3: CSVEDPYAAYEQYF
J: TRBJ2-1; D: .; size: .; V: TRBV7-2; DNA: TGTGCCAGCAGCTTAACGTGGGGATTTAGCTCCTACAATGAGCAGTTCTTC; CDR3: CASSLTWGFSSYNEQFF
J: TRBJ1-1; D: .; size: .; V: TRBV5-6; DNA: TGTGCCAGCAGCTTCATGGACTTCAGGGCCCCGAACACTGAAGCTTTCTTT; CDR3: CASSFMDFRAPNTEAFF
J: TRBJ2-7; D: .; size: few; V: TRBV10-3; DNA: TGTGCCATCAGTGCCGGGGACGAGCAGTACTTC; CDR3: CAISAGDEQYF
J: TRBJ1-3; D: .; size: .; V: TRBV4-3; DNA: TGCGCCAGCAGCCAGGTAGTCGGAGGGCGCCTCTCTGGAAACACCATATATTTT; CDR3: CASSQVVGGRLSGNTIYF
J: TRBJ2-5; D: .; size: .; V: TRBV4-2; DNA: TGTGCCAGCAGCCTAGGCCAACGGGAGACCCAGTACTTC; CDR3: CASSLGQRETQYF
J: TRBJ2-1; D: .; size: .; V: TRBV7-6; DNA: TGTGCCAGCAGCTTACGAGGGAGTTTTGAGCAGTTCTTC; CDR3: CASSLRGSFEQFF
J: TRBJ2-3; D: .; size: few; V: TRBV14; DNA: TGTGCCAGCAGCCACAGGCAGGGAGAGAAAACAGATACGCAGTATTTT; CDR3: CASSHRQGEKTDTQYF
J: TRBJ2-7; D: .; size: few; V: TRBV6-5; DNA: TGTGCCAGCAGTTACTCGAGGGAAGCCCGCTACGAGCAGTACTTC; CDR3: CASSYSREARYEQYF
J: TRBJ2-1; D: .; size: few; V: TRBV30; DNA: TGTGCCTGGAGTCAAGCGGCAAATGAGCAGTTCTTC; CDR3: CAWSQAANEQFF
J: TRBJ1-4; D: TRBD1; size: few; V: TRBV20-1; DNA: TGCAGTGCTAGAGTCCCAAGACAGGGTAAAGAAAAACTGTTTTTT; CDR3: CSARVPRQGKEKLFF
J: TRBJ2-7; D: TRBD2; size: many; V: TRBV27; DNA: TGTGCCAGCAGTTTAACTAGCGGAGGCTACGAGCAGTACTTC; CDR3: CASSLTSGGYEQYF
J: TRBJ2-3; D: .; size: .; V: TRBV11-3; DNA: TGTGCCAGCAGCTTAGTGGGTGTCCGAGAGGATACGCAGTATTTT; CDR3: CASSLVGVREDTQYF
J: TRBJ2-5; D: TRBD2; size: .; V: TRBV20-1; DNA: TGCAGTGCTAGAGCGGGAGGGCCCTGGGAGACCCAGTACTTC; CDR3: CSARAGGPWETQYF
J: TRBJ1-2; D: .; size: few; V: TRBV3-1; DNA: TGTGCCAGCAGCCAAGGGACCTTAAACCATGGCTACACCTTC; CDR3: CASSQGTLNHGYTF
J: TRBJ1-4; D: TRBD1; size: few; V: TRBV2; DNA: TGTGCCAGCAGTAGGGGGGGGACAGCTCCTGAAAAACTGTTTTTT; CDR3: CASSRGGTAPEKLFF
J: TRBJ2-2; D: .; size: many; V: TRBV29-1; DNA: TGCAGCGTCTCCGGGGGGCCGGACGGGGAGCTGTTTTTT; CDR3: CSVSGGPDGELFF
J: TRBJ2-3; D: TRBD1; size: few; V: TRBV3-1; DNA: TGTGCCAGCAGCATTGGAGGACAGGGACTTGGAGATACGCAGTATTTT; CDR3: CASSIGGQGLGDTQYF
J: TRBJ1-1; D: .; size: many; V: TRBV24-1; DNA: TGTGCCACCAGGGACGGATCCAGAGGGCTTGCCAACACTGAAGCTTTCTTT; CDR3: CATRDGSRGLANTEAFF
J: TRBJ2-4; D: .; size: .; V: TRBV20-1; DNA: TGCTGTGCTAGAGACCCCGCGCGACCGTTTAAAAACATTCAGTACTTC; CDR3: CCARDPARPFKNIQYF
J: TRBJ1-2; D: TRBD1; size: .; V: TRBV12-3/TRBV12-4; DNA: TGTGCCAGCAGTTTTGCAGGGGGCCTTTCTAACTATGGCTACACCTTC; CDR3: CASSFAGGLSNYGYTF
J: TRBJ1-2; D: TRBD1; size: .; V: TRBV29-1; DNA: TGCAGCGTTGAGTTTACGGGACAGCTCCGTTCCCGTGGCTACACCTTC; CDR3: CSVEFTGQLRSRGYTF
J: TRBJ2-3; D: .; size: .; V: TRBV9; DNA: TGTGCCAGCAGCGCCTGGACTTACACAGATACGCAGTATTTT; CDR3: CASSAWTYTDTQYF
J: TRBJ2-7; D: .; size: few; V: TRBV6-2/TRBV6-3; DNA: TGTGCCAGCAGTTCGGGGCTTTTCTACGAGCAGTACTTC; CDR3: CASSSGLFYEQYF
J: TRBJ2-3; D: .; size: few; V: TRBV5-1; DNA: TGCGCCAGCAGGCCATTCGGAGATACGCAGTATTTT; CDR3: CASRPFGDTQYF
J: TRBJ1-1; D: .; size: few; V: TRBV11-2; DNA: TGTGCCAGCAGCTTACTTTGGGCCGAAGCTTTCTTT; CDR3: CASSLLWAEAFF
J: TRBJ2-2; D: .; size: few; V: TRBV9; DNA: TGTGCCAGCAGCGTAGAGGTCACTTCGAACACCGGGGAGCTGTTTTTT; CDR3: CASSVEVTSNTGELFF
J: TRBJ1-2; D: .; size: many; V: TRBV12-3/TRBV12-4; DNA: TGTGCCAGCAGTTTCCCCACTAAGGGAAGTAACTATGGCTACACCTTC; CDR3: CASSFPTKGSNYGYTF
J: TRBJ2-1; D: .; size: .; V: TRBV5-5; DNA: TGTGCCAGCAGCTTGTTCCCAACGGCCGATGAGCAGTTCTTC; CDR3: CASSLFPTADEQFF
J: TRBJ2-7; D: .; size: few; V: TRBV7-6; DNA: TGTGCCAGCAGCCAGAGTAGACAGATTAACTACGAGCAGTACTTC; CDR3: CASSQSRQINYEQYF
J: TRBJ2-5; D: TRBD2; size: few; V: TRBV4-1; DNA: TGCGCCAGCAGCGATAGCGGGGGGGCGACGGGAGAGACCCAGTACTTC; CDR3: CASSDSGGATGETQYF
J: TRBJ1-2; D: TRBD1; size: .; V: TRBV5-1; DNA: TGCGCCAGCAGCGACGGGACAGGGGGCCAAGGCTACACCTTC; CDR3: CASSDGTGGQGYTF
J: TRBJ2-1; D: TRBD2; size: .; V: TRBV9; DNA: TGTGCCAGCAGCGTAGTTGGTAGCGGGGGCTACAATGAGCAGTTCTTC; CDR3: CASSVVGSGGYNEQFF
J: TRBJ2-5; D: .; size: once; V: TRBV20-1; DNA: TGCAGTGCTAGATGGCGGTTACAAGAGACCCAGTACTTC; CDR3: CSARWRLQETQYF
J: TRBJ2-7; D: TRBD2; size: few; V: TRBV4-3; DNA: TGCGCCAGCAGCCAAGAAATAATGCGTGTAGCGGGGGGGCCCTACGAGCAGTACTTC; CDR3: CASSQEIMRVAGGPYEQYF
J: TRBJ2-1; D: TRBD2; size: .; V: TRBV12-5; DNA: TGTGCTAGTGGTTCGATGGGACTAGCAAACTACAATGAGCAGTTCTTC; CDR3: CASGSMGLANYNEQFF
J: TRBJ1-5; D: .; size: .; V: TRBV12-3/TRBV12-4; DNA: TGTGCCAGCAGTTTACCCTCTCAGCCCCAGCATTTT; CDR3: CASSLPSQPQHF
J: TRBJ2-1; D: .; size: few; V: TRBV11-3; DNA: TGTGCCAGCAGCTCGTACGGGTATGAGCAGTTCTTC; CDR3: CASSSYGYEQFF
J: TRBJ2-3; D: TRBD1; size: few; V: TRBV27; DNA: TGTGCCAGCAGTTTAAGAGCGGACAGGGGAACAGATACGCAGTATTTT; CDR3: CASSLRADRGTDTQYF